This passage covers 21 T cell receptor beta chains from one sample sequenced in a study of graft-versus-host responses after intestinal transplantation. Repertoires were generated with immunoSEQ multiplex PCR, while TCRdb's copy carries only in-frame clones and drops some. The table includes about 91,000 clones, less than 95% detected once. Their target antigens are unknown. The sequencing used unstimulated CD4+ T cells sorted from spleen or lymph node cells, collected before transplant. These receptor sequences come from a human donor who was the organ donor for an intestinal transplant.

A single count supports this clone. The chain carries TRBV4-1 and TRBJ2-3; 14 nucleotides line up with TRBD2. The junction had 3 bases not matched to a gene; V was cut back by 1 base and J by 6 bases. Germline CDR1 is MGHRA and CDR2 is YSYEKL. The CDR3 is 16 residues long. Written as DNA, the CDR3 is TGCGCCAGCAGCCAAGCCGGGACTAGCGGGAGCGATACGCAGTATTTT. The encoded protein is CASSQAGTSGSDTQYF.

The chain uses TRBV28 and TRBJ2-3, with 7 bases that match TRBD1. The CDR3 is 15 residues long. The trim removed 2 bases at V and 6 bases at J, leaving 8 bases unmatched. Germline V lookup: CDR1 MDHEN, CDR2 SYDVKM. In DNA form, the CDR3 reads TGTGCCAGCAGTTTAAGGGGACAGCCGTCCGATACGCAGTATTTT. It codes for CASSLRGQPSDTQYF.

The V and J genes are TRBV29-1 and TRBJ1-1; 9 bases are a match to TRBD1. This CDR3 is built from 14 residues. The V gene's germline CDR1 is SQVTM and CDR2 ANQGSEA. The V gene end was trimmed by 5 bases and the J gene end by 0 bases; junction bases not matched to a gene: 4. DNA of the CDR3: TGCAGCGTTTCACGGACAGGGGTGAACACTGAAGCTTTCTTT. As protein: CSVSRTGVNTEAFF.

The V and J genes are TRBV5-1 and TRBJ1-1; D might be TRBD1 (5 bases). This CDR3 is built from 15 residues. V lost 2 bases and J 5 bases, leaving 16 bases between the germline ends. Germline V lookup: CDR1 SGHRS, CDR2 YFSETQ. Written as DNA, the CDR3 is TGCGCCAGCAGCTTTTTGGGGGGAGAGGGGACTGAAGCTTTCTTT. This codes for CASSFLGGEGTEAFF.

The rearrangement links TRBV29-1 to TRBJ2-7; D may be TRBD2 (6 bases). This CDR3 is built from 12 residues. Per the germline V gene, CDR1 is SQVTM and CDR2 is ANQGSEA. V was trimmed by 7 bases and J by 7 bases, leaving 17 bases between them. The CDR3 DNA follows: TGCAGCGCGGGACTTGGGGACCTGGAGCAGTACTTC. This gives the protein CSAGLGDLEQYF.

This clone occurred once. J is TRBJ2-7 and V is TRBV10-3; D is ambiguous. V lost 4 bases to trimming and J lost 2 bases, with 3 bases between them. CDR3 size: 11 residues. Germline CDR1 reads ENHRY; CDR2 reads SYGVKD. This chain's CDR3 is CAISAAYEQYF. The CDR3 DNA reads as TGTGCCATCAGTGCAGCCTACGAGCAGTACTTC.

CDR3 in amino acids: CSVRGLNTEAFF. CDR3 sequence (DNA): TGCAGCGTTCGCGGTCTGAACACTGAAGCTTTCTTT. The gene calls are TRBV29-1 and TRBJ1-1; no clear D. Trimming left V 5 bases short and J 0 bases short, with 7 bases between. The CDR3 is made up of 12 amino acids. Germline loops: CDR1 SQVTM, CDR2 ANQGSEA. Full variable domain (remainder filled in from reference TRBV29-1 and TRBJ1-1): SAVISQKPSRDICQRGTSLTIQCQVDSQVTMMFWYRQQPGQSLTLIATANQGSEATYESGFVIDKFPISRPNLTFSTLTVSNMSPEDSSIYLCSVRGLNTEAFFGQGTRLTVV.

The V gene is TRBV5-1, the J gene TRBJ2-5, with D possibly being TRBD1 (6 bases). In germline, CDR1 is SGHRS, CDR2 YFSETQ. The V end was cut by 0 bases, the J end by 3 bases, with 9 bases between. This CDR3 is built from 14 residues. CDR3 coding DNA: TGCGCCAGCAGCTTGGGGGGGCCAAAAGAGACCCAGTACTTC. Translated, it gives CASSLGGPKETQYF.

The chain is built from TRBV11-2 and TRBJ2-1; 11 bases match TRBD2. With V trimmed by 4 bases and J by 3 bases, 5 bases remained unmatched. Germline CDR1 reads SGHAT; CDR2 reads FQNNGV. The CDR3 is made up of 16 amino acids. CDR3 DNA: TGTGCCAGCAGCTCTGATACTAGCGGGAGCTACAATGAGCAGTTCTTC. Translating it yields CASSSDTSGSYNEQFF.

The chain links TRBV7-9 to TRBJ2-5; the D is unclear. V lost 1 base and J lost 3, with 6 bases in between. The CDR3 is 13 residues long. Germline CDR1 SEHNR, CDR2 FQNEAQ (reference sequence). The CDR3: CASSLDSKETQYF. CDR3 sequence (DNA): TGTGCCAGCAGCTTAGACTCGAAAGAGACCCAGTACTTC.

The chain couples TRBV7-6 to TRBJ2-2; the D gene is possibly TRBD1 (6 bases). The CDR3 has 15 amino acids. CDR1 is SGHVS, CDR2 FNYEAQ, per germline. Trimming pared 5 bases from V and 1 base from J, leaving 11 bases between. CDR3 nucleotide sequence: TGTGCCAGCAGCCTTGGCAGGGGGAACACCGGGGAGCTGTTTTTT. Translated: CASSLGRGNTGELFF.

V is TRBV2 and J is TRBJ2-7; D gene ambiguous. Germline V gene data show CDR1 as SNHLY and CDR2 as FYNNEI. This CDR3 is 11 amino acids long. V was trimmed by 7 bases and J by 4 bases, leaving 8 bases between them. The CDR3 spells CASTLQYEQYF. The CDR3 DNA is TGTGCCAGCACCCTACAGTACGAGCAGTACTTC.

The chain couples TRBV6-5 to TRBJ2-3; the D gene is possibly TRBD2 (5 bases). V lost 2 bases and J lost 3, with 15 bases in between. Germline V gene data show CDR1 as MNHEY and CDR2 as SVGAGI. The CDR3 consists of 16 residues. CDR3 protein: CASSYLGKRVTDTQYF. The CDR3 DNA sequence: TGTGCCAGCAGTTACCTGGGGAAGAGGGTTACAGATACGCAGTATTTT.

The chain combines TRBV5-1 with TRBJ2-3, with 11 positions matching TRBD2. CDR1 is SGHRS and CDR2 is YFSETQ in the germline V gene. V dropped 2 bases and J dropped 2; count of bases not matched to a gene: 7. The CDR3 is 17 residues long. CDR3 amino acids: CASSFGTSGHYTDTQYF. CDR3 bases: TGCGCCAGCAGCTTTGGGACTAGCGGACATTACACAGATACGCAGTATTTT.

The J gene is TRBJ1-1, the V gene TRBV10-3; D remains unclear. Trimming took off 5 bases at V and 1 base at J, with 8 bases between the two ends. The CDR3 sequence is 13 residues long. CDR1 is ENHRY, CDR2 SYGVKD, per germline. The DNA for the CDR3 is TGTGCCATCAGTAATCCAGGGAACACTGAAGCTTTCTTT. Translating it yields CAISNPGNTEAFF.

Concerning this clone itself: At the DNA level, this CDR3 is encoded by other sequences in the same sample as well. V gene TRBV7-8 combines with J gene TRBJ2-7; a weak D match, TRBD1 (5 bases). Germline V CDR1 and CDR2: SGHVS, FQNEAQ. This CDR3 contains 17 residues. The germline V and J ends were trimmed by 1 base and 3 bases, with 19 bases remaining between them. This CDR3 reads CASSLVFYSGQNYEQYF. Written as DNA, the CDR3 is TGTGCCAGCAGCTTAGTGTTTTATTCAGGACAAAACTACGAGCAGTACTTC.

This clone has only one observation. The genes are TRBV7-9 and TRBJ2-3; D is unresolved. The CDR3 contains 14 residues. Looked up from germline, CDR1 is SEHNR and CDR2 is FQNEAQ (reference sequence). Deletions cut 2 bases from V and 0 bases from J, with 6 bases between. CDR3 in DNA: TGTGCCAGCAGCTTAATCCCTAGCACAGATACGCAGTATTTT. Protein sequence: CASSLIPSTDTQYF.

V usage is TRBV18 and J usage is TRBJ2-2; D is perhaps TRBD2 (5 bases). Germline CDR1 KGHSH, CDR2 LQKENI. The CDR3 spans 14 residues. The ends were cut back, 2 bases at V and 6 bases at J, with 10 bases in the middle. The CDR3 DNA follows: TGTGCCAGCTCACCAGGACTGAGCGCCGGGGAGCTGTTTTTT. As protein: CASSPGLSAGELFF.

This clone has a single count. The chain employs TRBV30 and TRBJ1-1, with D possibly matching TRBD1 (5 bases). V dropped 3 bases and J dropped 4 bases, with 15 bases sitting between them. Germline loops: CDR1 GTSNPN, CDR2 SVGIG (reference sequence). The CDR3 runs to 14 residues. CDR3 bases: TGTGCCTGGAGCCATACCCTCCAGGGCACTGAAGCTTTCTTT. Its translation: CAWSHTLQGTEAFF.

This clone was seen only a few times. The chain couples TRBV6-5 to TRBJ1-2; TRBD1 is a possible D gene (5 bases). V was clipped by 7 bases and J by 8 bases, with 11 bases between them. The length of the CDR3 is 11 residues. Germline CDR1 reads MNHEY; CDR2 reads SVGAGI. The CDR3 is CASMNGGGYTF. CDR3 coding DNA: TGTGCCAGCATGAACGGGGGAGGCTACACCTTC.

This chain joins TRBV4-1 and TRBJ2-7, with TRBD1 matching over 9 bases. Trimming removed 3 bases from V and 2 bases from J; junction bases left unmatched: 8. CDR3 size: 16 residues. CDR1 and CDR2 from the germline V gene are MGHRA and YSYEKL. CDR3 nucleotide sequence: TGCGCCAGCAGCCATACACGGACAGGGGATGCCTACGAGCAGTACTTC. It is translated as CASSHTRTGDAYEQYF.